One and the same sample provided the 30 T cell receptor beta chains below, sequenced in a study of T cells in women clearing cervical HPV infection (dated by TCRdb to between 2018 and 2020). Libraries were made using the immunoSEQ multiplex PCR assay. TCRdb took this table from immuneACCESS and kept in-frame rearrangements with V and J called. Such tables lack part of the clones; where checked against another copy, unresolved V genes explain under half of the gap, and the rest is unexplained. The sample's clone listing holds approximately 31,000 clones. Jointly, the top ten make up 3% to 4% of the sample. The sample comprised blood buffy coat. The origin of the receptors is a woman between 18 and 70 years old with a cervical HPV16 infection that either progressed to CIN3+ or cleared (not recorded which).

Comment on this clone: The read falls 3 residues short of the CDR3 end, and the missing part is taken from the germline J gene. The chain employs TRBV10-3 and TRBJ2-5; TRBD2 is a possible D gene (6 bases). The CDR3 sequence is 15 residues long. Germline V gene lookup returns CDR1 ENHRY and CDR2 SYGVKD. V dropped 9 bases and J dropped 5 bases, with 22 bases sitting between them. Here the CDR3 reads CAIRRDLLRGETQYF. Incomplete CDR3 DNA: TGTGCCATACGCCGGGACCTCCTACGGGGGGAGACC.

The CDR3 DNA, read in part, is TGTGCCAGCAGCCAAGCGCAGGCGACAGATACG. The encoded protein is CASSQAQATDT. Given in full, the CDR3 is CASSQAQATDTQYF. The J gene is TRBJ2-3, the V gene TRBV3-1 (or the pseudogene TRBV3-2); D unclear. The read terminates 3 residues before the CDR3 end, so the remaining end is supplied by the germline J gene. Germline assignment: CDR1 LGHDT and CDR2 YNNKEL (reference sequence). Trimming cost V 1 base and J 3 bases, with 8 bases left between them. The CDR3 is made up of 14 amino acids.

For this clone: The CDR3 is cut off 3 residues early in the read; its end comes from the germline J gene. The chain links TRBV2 to TRBJ1-2, with D perhaps matching TRBD1 (6 bases). Looked up from germline, CDR1 is SNHLY and CDR2 is FYNNEI. The CDR3 runs to 12 residues. The CDR3 DNA, read in part, is TGTGCCAGCAAGAGGGACACCGAGGGG. Translated: CASKRDTEG. The complete CDR3 sequence is CASKRDTEGYTF.

The CDR3 DNA, read in part, is TGTGCCAGCTCAGCTACTCAGGGGGCCGGCACAGATACG. The encoded protein is CASSATQGAGTDT. The full CDR3 reads CASSATQGAGTDTQYF. This sequence joins TRBV18 and TRBJ2-3; the match to TRBD1 covers 8 bases. Read data end 3 residues before the CDR3 end; the end is taken from the germline J gene. From germline, CDR1 is KGHSH and CDR2 LQKENI. With 5 bases clipped from V and 1 base from J, the junction kept 8 bases outside the gene matches. The CDR3 has 16 residues.

As regards this clone: The CDR3 extends 3 residues past the end of the read, so its final part is completed from the germline J gene. The V gene is TRBV5-1, the J gene TRBJ1-2; D unresolved. V lost 0 bases and J 4 bases, leaving 13 bases between the germline ends. The CDR3 sequence is 15 residues long. Looked up from germline, CDR1 is SGHRS and CDR2 is YFSETQ. Partial CDR3 DNA: TGCGCCAGCAGCTTGGAAGGGCCGTCTGGCTATGGC. Protein: CASSLEGPSGYG. The CDR3 reads in full as CASSLEGPSGYGYTF.

Comment on this clone: The CDR3 end lies 3 residues beyond the end of the read and is filled in from the germline J gene. This sequence joins TRBV6-1 and TRBJ2-3, with TRBD1 matching 9 bases. Germline-derived CDR1 and CDR2 are MNHNS and SASEGT. There are 14 residues in the CDR3. The CDR3 reads CASSEDRGNQPQYF. The covered CDR3 bases are TGTGCCAGCAGTGAGGACAGGGGCAATCAGCCG.

Comment on this clone: The CDR3 end is not reached by the read, which stops 3 residues before it; the germline J gene fills it in. This chain connects TRBV7-8 to TRBJ2-5; 10 bases agree with TRBD2. The CDR3 runs to 16 residues. Per the germline V gene, CDR1 is SGHVS and CDR2 is FQNEAQ. Trimming cost V 5 bases and J 2 bases; bases outside gene matches: 8. The CDR3 sequence: CASSLGLADQQETQYF. The DNA read from the CDR3 is TGTGCCAGCAGCCTCGGACTAGCGGACCAACAAGAGACC.

Comments on this clone: The read terminates 3 residues before the CDR3 end, so the remaining end is supplied by the germline J gene. V usage is TRBV20-1 and J usage is TRBJ2-3, with TRBD2 identical over 11 bases. V trimming: 6 bases; J trimming: 6 bases; junction bases outside the gene matches: 5. Germline V gene lookup returns CDR1 DFQATT and CDR2 SNEGSKA (reference sequence). This CDR3 has 13 residues. The chain's CDR3 is CSARTSGWDTQYF. The CDR3 bases that were read are TGCAGTGCAAGGACTAGCGGGTGGGATACG.

As regards this clone: The sequence runs out 3 residues before the end of the CDR3; the remainder is reconstructed from the germline J gene. The chain carries TRBV18 and TRBJ2-1; TRBD1 agrees at 7 bases. The CDR3 is made up of 15 amino acids. From germline, CDR1 is KGHSH and CDR2 LQKENI. The V segment lost 3 bases and the J segment 3 bases; nucleotides outside the gene matches: 5. CDR3 residues: CASSPPGQLYNEQFF. Incomplete CDR3 DNA: TGTGCCAGCTCACCCCCGGGACAGCTCTACAATGAG.

A remark on this clone: The CDR3 goes on 3 residues after the read ends, and that part is filled in from the germline J gene. The chain couples TRBV9 to TRBJ2-7, with D maybe TRBD1 (6 bases). The CDR3 extends over 15 amino acids. Looked up from germline, CDR1 is SGDLS and CDR2 is YYNGEE. The V end was cut by 0 bases, the J end by 3 bases, with 13 bases between. CDR3 DNA (partial): TGTGCCAGCAGCGTAGGCCAGGGGATGGGCTACGAG. Translation gives CASSVGQGMGYE. The entire CDR3 sequence reads CASSVGQGMGYEQYF.

With respect to this clone: The observed sequence ends 3 residues before the CDR3 terminus, with the missing tail filled in from the germline J gene. The gene calls are TRBV2 and TRBJ2-2, with D tentatively TRBD2 (6 bases). Trimming took off 6 bases at V and 7 bases at J, with 12 bases between the two ends. The V gene's germline CDR1 is SNHLY and CDR2 FYNNEI. The CDR3 loop spans 13 amino acids. The sequenced CDR3 bases are TGTGCCAGCAGACCGGGGGTAGACGGGGAG. Translation gives CASRPGVDGE. The whole CDR3 sequence is CASRPGVDGELFF.

Turning to this clone: The CDR3 is cut off 3 residues early in the read; its end comes from the germline J gene. This sequence joins TRBV7-8 and TRBJ1-6; D remains ambiguous. Trimming stripped 2 bases from V and 8 bases from J, with 13 bases between. Germline V gene data show CDR1 as SGHVS and CDR2 as FQNEAQ. This CDR3 spans 15 amino acids. The CDR3 is CASSLTPSHDSPLHF. The sequenced CDR3 bases are TGTGCCAGCAGCTTAACACCGTCACATGATTCACCC.

As for this clone: The read stops 3 residues short of the end of the CDR3; the missing end is completed from the germline J gene. The J gene is TRBJ1-2, the V gene TRBV5-6; unclear D gene. CDR3 length: 13 amino acids. The germline CDR1 and CDR2 sequences are SGHDT and YYEEEE. V dropped 2 bases and J dropped 5 bases, with 10 bases sitting between them. The CDR3: CASSFSPGYGYTF. The covered CDR3 bases are TGTGCCAGCAGCTTCTCTCCGGGGTATGGC.

A note on this clone: The read ends 3 residues early relative to the CDR3; the germline J gene fills the gap. The chain employs TRBV4-1 and TRBJ1-6, with D possibly matching TRBD1 (5 bases). The CDR3 has 17 residues. Germline values: CDR1 MGHRA, CDR2 YSYEKL. Trimming stripped 0 bases from V and 7 bases from J, with 16 bases between. The sequenced part of the CDR3 DNA is TGCGCCAGCAGCCAAGATGATTGGGGACTCATCAATTCACCC. Protein sequence: CASSQDDWGLINSP. The CDR3 reads in full as CASSQDDWGLINSPLHF.

As for this clone: The missing CDR3 end, 3 residues past where the read stops, is filled in from the germline J gene. The rearrangement uses TRBV5-4 and TRBJ2-5; 11 bases map to TRBD2. The J segment lost 5 bases and the V segment lost 2 bases, leaving 5 bases of the junction unmatched. The CDR3 runs 15 residues. Germline CDR1 and CDR2: SGHNT and YYREEE (reference sequence). CDR3 sequence: CASSFSGGADETQYF. The covered CDR3 bases are TGTGCCAGCAGCTTTAGCGGGGGGGCCGATGAGACC.

Details on this clone: The read gets to within 3 residues of the CDR3 end, and the germline J gene fills in the rest. This sequence joins TRBV15 and TRBJ2-7, with 7 bases lining up with TRBD2. CDR1 LNHNV and CDR2 YYDKDF come from the germline V gene (reference sequence). Losses at the gene ends were 6 bases for V and 1 base for J; bases not matched to a gene: 9. This CDR3 is 15 amino acids long. The sequenced CDR3 bases are TGTGCCACCAGTCCGACTAGCTTTATATCCTACGAG. Protein: CATSPTSFISYE. The full CDR3 reads CATSPTSFISYEQYF.

In regard to this clone: From the germline J gene comes the end of the CDR3, since the read stops 3 residues before it. The genes are TRBV5-4 and TRBJ2-7, with D maybe TRBD1 (6 bases). The CDR3 covers 16 residues. Germline-derived CDR1 and CDR2 are SGHNT and YYREEE (reference sequence). Trimming shortened V by 0 bases and J by 5 bases, and 18 bases separated the two germline ends. The DNA read from the CDR3 is TGTGCCAGCAGCTTGGGTGACAGGCGTCGTTCCAACGAG. This gives the protein CASSLGDRRRSNE. The whole CDR3 protein reads CASSLGDRRRSNEQYF.

On this clone itself: The read falls 3 residues short of the CDR3 end, and the missing part is taken from the germline J gene. The chain employs TRBV7-8 and TRBJ1-2; D perhaps matches TRBD1 (6 bases). The CDR3 is 13 residues long. Trimming took 6 bases from V and 3 from J, leaving 11 bases between them. Looked up from germline, CDR1 is SGHVS and CDR2 is FQNEAQ. This chain's CDR3 is CASSLQGDYGYTF. The sequenced CDR3 bases are TGTGCCAGCAGTCTACAGGGAGACTATGGC.

Incomplete CDR3 DNA: TGTGCCACCAGTGAGCTTGGGACTAGCGGGGGGACAGATACG. Translation: CATSELGTSGGTDT. The whole CDR3 protein is CATSELGTSGGTDTQYF. The chain recombines TRBV24-1 with TRBJ2-3, with 15 bases aligning to TRBD2. The read comes to an end 3 residues before the CDR3 does, leaving the germline J gene to fill in the end. Germline lookup yields CDR1 KGHDR and CDR2 SFDVKD. The junction had 4 bases not matched to a gene; V was cut back by 4 bases and J by 3 bases. The CDR3 is 17 residues long.

With regard to this clone: The CDR3 end falls 3 residues outside the read, so it is completed with the germline J gene. The chain employs TRBV7-8 and TRBJ1-5, with D perhaps matching TRBD1 (6 bases). V gave up 5 bases and J gave up 1 base, with 15 bases separating them. Germline V gene sequence: CDR1 SGHVS, CDR2 FQNEAQ. The CDR3 sequence is 16 residues long. The sequenced part of the CDR3 DNA is TGTGCCAGCAGCCCCCAACAGGGCTGGAGCAATCAGCCC. Translated: CASSPQQGWSNQP. The entire CDR3 protein reads CASSPQQGWSNQPQHF.

With regard to this clone: The observed sequence ends 3 residues before the CDR3 terminus, with the missing tail filled in from the germline J gene. The chain links TRBV11-2 to TRBJ2-3; possibly TRBD1 for D (5 bases). The germline V gene has CDR1 SGHAT and CDR2 FQNNGV. Trimming removed 5 bases at V and 3 bases at J, with 9 bases between. The CDR3 contains 13 residues. The chain's CDR3 is CASSLTGTDTQYF. The CDR3 DNA, read in part, is TGTGCCAGCAGCCTTACAGGTACAGATACG.

About this clone itself: The read halts 3 residues ahead of the CDR3 end, with the missing end drawn from the germline J gene. V and J are TRBV7-3 and TRBJ2-5; 12 positions match TRBD2. The junction had 3 bases not matched to a gene; V was cut back by 5 bases and J by 5 bases. This CDR3 comprises 14 residues. The germline CDR1 and CDR2 sequences are SGHTA and FQGTGA. The covered CDR3 bases are TGTGCCAGCAGCCCAGGACTAGCGGGGGAGACC. Protein: CASSPGLAGET. The whole CDR3 protein reads CASSPGLAGETQYF.

As regards this clone: The read ends 3 residues shy of where the CDR3 ends; the end is completed using the germline J gene. The chain recombines TRBV5-6 with TRBJ2-5; D unresolved. CDR1 is SGHDT and CDR2 is YYEEEE in the germline V gene. This CDR3 region has 12 residues. Trimming shortened V by 0 bases and J by 5 bases, and 5 bases separated the two germline ends. CDR3 region: CASSLVSETQYF. The sequenced part of the CDR3 DNA is TGTGCCAGCAGCTTGGTTAGTGAGACC.

Note on this clone: The CDR3 goes on 3 residues after the read ends, and that part is filled in from the germline J gene. The rearrangement links TRBV20-1 to TRBJ1-3; 8 nucleotides match TRBD1. In germline, CDR1 is DFQATT, CDR2 SNEGSKA (reference sequence). The CDR3 has 13 residues. V shed 7 bases, J shed 5 bases, and the junction held 7 bases outside the gene matches. The sequenced CDR3 bases are TGCAGTGGAAGCGACAGGGGAAGAAACACC. Protein product: CSGSDRGRNT. The entire CDR3 is CSGSDRGRNTIYF.

As concerns this clone: The CDR3 goes on 3 residues after the read ends, and that part is filled in from the germline J gene. The chain uses TRBV20-1 and TRBJ1-5; the D gene is possibly TRBD1 (5 bases). The CDR3 extends over 14 amino acids. The germline V gene has CDR1 DFQATT and CDR2 SNEGSKA (reference sequence). Trimming removed 6 bases from V and 5 bases from J, with 17 bases in between. This chain's CDR3 is CSAHGGAGDQPQHF. The covered CDR3 bases are TGCAGTGCGCACGGGGGAGCGGGGGATCAGCCC.

CDR3 DNA, as far as it was read: TGCGCCAGCAGCTTGTGGGGGGAGTTTACTGAA. This sequence encodes CASSLWGEFTE. In full, the CDR3 reads CASSLWGEFTEAFF. The J gene is TRBJ1-1, the V gene TRBV5-1, with D possibly being TRBD1 (5 bases). Coverage ceases 3 residues before the CDR3 finishes, and the germline J gene fills in the end. Trimming pared 1 base from V and 5 bases from J, leaving 12 bases between. The germline CDR1 and CDR2 sequences are SGHRS and YFSETQ. This CDR3 has 14 residues.

Note on this clone: The read finishes 3 residues shy of the CDR3 end, and the germline J gene is used to complete it. The chain is built from TRBV18 and TRBJ1-2; D is possibly TRBD1 (6 bases). Germline V gene data show CDR1 as KGHSH and CDR2 as LQKENI. The CDR3 has 14 amino acids. CDR3 region: CASSPRTRTDTYTF. The sequenced CDR3 bases are TGTGCCAGCTCACCGAGGACTCGGACAGATACC. Full variable domain (outside the CDR3, taken from reference TRBV18 and TRBJ1-2): NAGVMQNPRHLVRRRGQEARLRCSPMKGHSHVYWYRQLPEEGLKFMVYLQKENIIDESGMPKERFSAEFPKEGPSILRIQQVVRGDSAAYFCASSPRTRTDTYTFGSGTRLTVV.

With respect to this clone: The sequenced fragment ends 3 residues before the CDR3 boundary, so the rest is inferred from the germline J gene. The chain carries TRBV29-1 and TRBJ2-3; 7 bases are shared with TRBD1. The CDR3 has 15 amino acids. CDR1 SQVTM and CDR2 ANQGSEA come from the germline V gene. CDR3 DNA (partial): TGCAGCGTTGAAGAGATGGGACAGTTAAGAGAGACG. Its protein is CSVEEMGQLRET. The entire CDR3 is CSVEEMGQLRETQYF.

Comment on this clone: The CDR3 is cut off 3 residues early in the read; its end comes from the germline J gene. The V call is TRBV7-2, the J call TRBJ1-2; the D gene is possibly TRBD1 (5 bases). This CDR3 region has 15 residues. Germline CDR1 reads SGHTA; CDR2 reads FQGNSA. The sequenced part of the CDR3 DNA is TGTGCCAGCAGCCCAGACGGGGGGGATTCCTACGAC. This sequence encodes CASSPDGGDSYD. The whole CDR3 reads CASSPDGGDSYDYTF.

A word on this clone: The read terminates 3 residues before the CDR3 end, so the remaining end is supplied by the germline J gene. The chain joins TRBV19 to TRBJ1-4; D may be TRBD1 (6 bases). Per germline, CDR1 LNHDA and CDR2 SQIVND (reference sequence). The ends were cut back, 7 bases at V and 3 bases at J, with 18 bases in the middle. This CDR3 has 16 residues. The CDR3 is CASTWAGESANEKLFF. The CDR3 bases that were read are TGTGCCAGTACCTGGGCAGGGGAGTCGGCTAATGAAAAA.